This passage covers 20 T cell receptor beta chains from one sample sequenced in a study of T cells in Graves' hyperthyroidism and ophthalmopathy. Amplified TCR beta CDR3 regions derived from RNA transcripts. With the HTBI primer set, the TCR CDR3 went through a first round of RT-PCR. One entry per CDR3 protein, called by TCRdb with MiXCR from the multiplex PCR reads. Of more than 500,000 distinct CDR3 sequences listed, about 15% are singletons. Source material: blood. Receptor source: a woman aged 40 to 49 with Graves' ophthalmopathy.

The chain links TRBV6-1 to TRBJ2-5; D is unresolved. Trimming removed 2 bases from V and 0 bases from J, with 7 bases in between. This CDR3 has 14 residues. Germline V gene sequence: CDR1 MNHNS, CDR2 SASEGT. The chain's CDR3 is CASSEWRNQETQYF. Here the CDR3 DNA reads TGTGCCAGCAGTGAATGGCGGAACCAAGAGACCCAGTACTTC.

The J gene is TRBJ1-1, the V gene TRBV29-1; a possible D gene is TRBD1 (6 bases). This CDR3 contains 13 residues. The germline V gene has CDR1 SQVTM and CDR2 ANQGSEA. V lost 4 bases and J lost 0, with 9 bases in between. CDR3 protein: CSVGGAMNTEAFF. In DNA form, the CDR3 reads TGCAGCGTTGGGGGGGCGATGAACACTGAAGCTTTCTTT.

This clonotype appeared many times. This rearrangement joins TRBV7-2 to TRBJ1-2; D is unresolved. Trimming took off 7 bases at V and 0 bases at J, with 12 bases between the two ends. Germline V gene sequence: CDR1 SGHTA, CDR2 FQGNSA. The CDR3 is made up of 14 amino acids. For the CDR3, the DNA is TGTGCCAGCACCCGTTGGAAAGCTAACTATGGCTACACCTTC. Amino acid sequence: CASTRWKANYGYTF.

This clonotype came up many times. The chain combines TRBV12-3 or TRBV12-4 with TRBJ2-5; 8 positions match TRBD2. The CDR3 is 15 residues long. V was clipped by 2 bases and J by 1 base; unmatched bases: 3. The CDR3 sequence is CASSLLAGSQETQYF. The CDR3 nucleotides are TGTGCCAGCAGTTTACTAGCGGGCAGCCAAGAGACCCAGTACTTC.

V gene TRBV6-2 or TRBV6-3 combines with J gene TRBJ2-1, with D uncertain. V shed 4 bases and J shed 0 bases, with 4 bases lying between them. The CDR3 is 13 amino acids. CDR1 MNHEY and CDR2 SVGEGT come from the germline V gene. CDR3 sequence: CASSWSSYNEQFF. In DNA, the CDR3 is TGTGCCAGCAGTTGGAGCTCCTACAATGAGCAGTTCTTC.

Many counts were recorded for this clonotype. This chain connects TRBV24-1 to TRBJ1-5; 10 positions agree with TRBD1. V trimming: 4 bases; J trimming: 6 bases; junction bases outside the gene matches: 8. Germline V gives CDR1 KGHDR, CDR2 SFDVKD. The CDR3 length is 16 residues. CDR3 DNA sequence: TGTGCCACCAGTGACGCCCGGACAGGGGGGATTCAGCCCCAGCATTTT. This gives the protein CATSDARTGGIQPQHF.

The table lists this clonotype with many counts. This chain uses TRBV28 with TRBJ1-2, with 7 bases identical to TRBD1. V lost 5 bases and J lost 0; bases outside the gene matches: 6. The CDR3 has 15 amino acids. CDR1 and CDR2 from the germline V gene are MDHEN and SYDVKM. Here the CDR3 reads CASSIWDSSNYGYTF. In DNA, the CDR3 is TGTGCCAGCAGTATCTGGGACAGCTCTAACTATGGCTACACCTTC.

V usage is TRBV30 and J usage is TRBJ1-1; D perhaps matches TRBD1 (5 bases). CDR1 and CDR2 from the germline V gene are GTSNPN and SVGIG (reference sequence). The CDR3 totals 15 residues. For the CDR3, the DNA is TGTGCTCGTCGAGGGGACCGCGTGGGGGGCACTGAAGCTTTCTTT. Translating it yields CARRGDRVGGTEAFF.

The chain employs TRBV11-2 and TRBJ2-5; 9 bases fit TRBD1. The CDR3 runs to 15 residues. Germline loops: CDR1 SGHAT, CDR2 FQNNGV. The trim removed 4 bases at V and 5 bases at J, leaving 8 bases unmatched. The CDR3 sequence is CASSSYRGPGETQYF. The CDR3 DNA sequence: TGTGCCAGCAGCTCCTACAGGGGGCCCGGGGAGACCCAGTACTTC.

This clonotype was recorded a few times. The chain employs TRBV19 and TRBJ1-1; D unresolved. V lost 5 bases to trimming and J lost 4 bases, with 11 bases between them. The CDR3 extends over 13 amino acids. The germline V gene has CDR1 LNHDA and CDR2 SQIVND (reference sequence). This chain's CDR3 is CASSLRIGTEAFF. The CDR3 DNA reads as TGTGCCAGTAGTTTAAGGATTGGCACTGAAGCTTTCTTT.

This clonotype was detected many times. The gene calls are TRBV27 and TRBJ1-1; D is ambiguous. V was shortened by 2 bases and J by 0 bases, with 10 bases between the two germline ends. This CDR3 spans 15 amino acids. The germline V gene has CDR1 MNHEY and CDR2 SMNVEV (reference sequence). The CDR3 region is CASSLGPNMNTEAFF. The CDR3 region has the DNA TGTGCCAGCAGTTTAGGGCCCAATATGAACACTGAAGCTTTCTTT.

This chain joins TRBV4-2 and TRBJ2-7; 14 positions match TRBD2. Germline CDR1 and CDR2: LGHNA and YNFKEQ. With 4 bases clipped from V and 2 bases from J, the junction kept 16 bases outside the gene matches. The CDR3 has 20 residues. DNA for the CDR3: TGTGCCAGCAGCCCCTCCGGGACTAGCGGGAGTAGTGCTTACCCCTACGAGCAGTACTTC. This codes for CASSPSGTSGSSAYPYEQYF.

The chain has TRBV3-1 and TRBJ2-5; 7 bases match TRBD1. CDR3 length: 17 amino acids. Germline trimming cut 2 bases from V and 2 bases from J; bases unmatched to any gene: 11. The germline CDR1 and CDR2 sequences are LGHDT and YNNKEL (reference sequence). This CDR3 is CASSQYDRDVTQETQYF. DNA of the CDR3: TGTGCCAGCAGCCAATACGACAGGGATGTAACACAAGAGACCCAGTACTTC.

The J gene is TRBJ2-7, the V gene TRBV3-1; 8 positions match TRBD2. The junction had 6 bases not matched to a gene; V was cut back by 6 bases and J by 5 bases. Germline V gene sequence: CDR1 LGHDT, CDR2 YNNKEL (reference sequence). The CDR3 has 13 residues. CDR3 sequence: CASSRLASDEQYF. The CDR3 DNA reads TGTGCCAGCAGTCGACTAGCGAGCGACGAGCAGTACTTC.

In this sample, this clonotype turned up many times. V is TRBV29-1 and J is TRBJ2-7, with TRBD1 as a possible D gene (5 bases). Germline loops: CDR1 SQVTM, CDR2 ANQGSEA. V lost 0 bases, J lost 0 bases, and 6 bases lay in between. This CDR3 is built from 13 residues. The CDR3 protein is CSVEERGSYEQYF. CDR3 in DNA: TGCAGCGTTGAAGAAAGGGGCTCCTACGAGCAGTACTTC.

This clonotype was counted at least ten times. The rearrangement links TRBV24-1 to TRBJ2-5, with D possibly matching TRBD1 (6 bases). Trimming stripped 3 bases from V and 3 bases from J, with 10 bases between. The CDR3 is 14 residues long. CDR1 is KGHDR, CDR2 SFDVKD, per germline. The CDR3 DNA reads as TGTGCCACCAGTGATATGGACAGAGAAGAGACCCAGTACTTC. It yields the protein CATSDMDREETQYF.

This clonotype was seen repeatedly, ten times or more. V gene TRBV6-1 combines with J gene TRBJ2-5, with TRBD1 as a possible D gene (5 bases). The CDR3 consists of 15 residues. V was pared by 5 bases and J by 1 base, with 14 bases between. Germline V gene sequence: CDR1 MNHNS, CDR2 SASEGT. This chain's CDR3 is CASSREQVLQETQYF. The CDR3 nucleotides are TGTGCCAGCAGTAGGGAACAGGTCCTCCAAGAGACCCAGTACTTC.

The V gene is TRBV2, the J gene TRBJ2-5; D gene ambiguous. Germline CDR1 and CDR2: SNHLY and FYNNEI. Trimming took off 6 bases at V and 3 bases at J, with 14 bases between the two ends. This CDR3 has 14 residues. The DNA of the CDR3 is TGTGCCAGCAGCGGCTCCTCTAGTAAAGAGACCCAGTACTTC. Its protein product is CASSGSSSKETQYF.

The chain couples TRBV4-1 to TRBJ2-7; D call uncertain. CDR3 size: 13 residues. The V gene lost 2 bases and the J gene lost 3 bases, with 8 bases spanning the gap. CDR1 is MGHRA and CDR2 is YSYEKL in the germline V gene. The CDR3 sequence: CASSQRTGYEQYF. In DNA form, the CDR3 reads TGCGCCAGCAGCCAAAGGACCGGCTACGAGCAGTACTTC.

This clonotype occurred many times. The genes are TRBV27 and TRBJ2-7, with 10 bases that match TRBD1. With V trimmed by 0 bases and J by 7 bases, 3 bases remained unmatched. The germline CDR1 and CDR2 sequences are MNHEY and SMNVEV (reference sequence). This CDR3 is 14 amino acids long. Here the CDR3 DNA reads TGTGCCAGCAGTTTATCGGTGGGACAGGGGGAGCAGTACTTC. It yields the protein CASSLSVGQGEQYF.